The sample holds many counts of the clone carrying this TCR beta chain. The antigen remains undetermined. The sample originates from a study of tumor-infiltrating lymphocytes in primary liver carcinoma. Broader study findings: For tumor-adjacent and tumor-blood pairs, overlap was less than that seen for tumor region pairs.

The V end was cut by 2 bases, the J end by 2 bases, with 8 bases between. Germline CDR1 reads LGHNA; CDR2 reads YSLEER. The CDR3 covers 14 residues. The investigators made TCR beta cDNA from approximately 500 ng total RNA, using a constant-region primer. Three nested multiplex PCR rounds, a slightly modified ARM-PCR method, built the TCR beta libraries. With TRBV1-TRBV30 forward primers and a C-beta reverse primer, the first two PCR rounds were run for about 10 cycles each. One entry per CDR3 protein results from TCRdb running MiXCR on the multiplex PCR reads. Of fewer than 350,000 distinct CDR3 sequences in the sample, 55% to 65% were seen once. Researchers drew blood RNA from unsorted whole blood and extracted germline DNA as well. Donors were untreated and chronically infected with HBV.

J is TRBJ2-3 and V is TRBV4-3; no clear D gene. The clonotype comes from a man in his forties with primary liver carcinoma and hepatitis B virus infection. Sequences were obtained from peripheral blood. CDR3: CASSQRAFTDTQYF. The DNA of the CDR3 is TGCGCCAGCAGCCAACGGGCTTTCACAGATACGCAGTATTTT.